A selection of T cell receptor beta chains follows, all from one sample in a study of T cell changes during pregnancy in multiple sclerosis. Sequenced by immunoSEQ multiplex PCR; TCRdb stores in-frame clones only, minus some. The sample comprises tens of thousands of clones, just under 95% of which are singletons, and just under 2% rests with the top ten. The source was peripheral blood, collected in the second trimester of pregnancy. The receptor source for this set is a female donor with multiple sclerosis, enrolled in a pregnancy study. The CDR3 runs from the conserved cysteine through the conserved F or W. The D gene is left open where the match is weak. Clone size is stated in some rows and not others, as once, few, many or a class when expanded.

size	J	V	D	DNA	CDR3
few	TRBJ2-1	TRBV6-1	TRBD1	TGTGCCAGCAGTGAACGACAGGGAGAGGGCAATGAGCAGTTCTTC	CASSERQGEGNEQFF
-	TRBJ2-2	TRBV28	-	TGTGCCAGCAGTTTAAGGACTTTCCGTACCATTAACACCGGGGAGCTGTTTTTT	CASSLRTFRTINTGELFF
-	TRBJ2-2	TRBV6-5	-	TGTGCCAGCAGGGGGGGGGCGGACACCGGGGAGCTGTTTTTT	CASRGGADTGELFF
few	TRBJ2-3	TRBV6-4	TRBD1	TGTGCCAGCAGTGGGACAGGGGGCACAGATACGCAGTATTTT	CASSGTGGTDTQYF
-	TRBJ1-2	TRBV4-3	-	TGCGCCAGCAGCCAAGACGAGGCAGGGAACTATGGCTACACCTTC	CASSQDEAGNYGYTF
-	TRBJ1-2	TRBV5-1	TRBD1	TGCGCCAGCAGCTTCTCACACAGGGGGGACTATGGCTACACCTTC	CASSFSHRGDYGYTF
-	TRBJ2-3	TRBV20-1	-	TGCAGTGCTAGAATCGGAGATACGCAGTATTTT	CSARIGDTQYF
-	TRBJ1-4	TRBV10-3	-	TGTGCCATCAGTGAAGAGGGCGTCGGAAAACTGTTTTTT	CAISEEGVGKLFF
-	TRBJ1-4	TRBV7-9	-	TGTGCCAGCAGTCGCGACGGTCCTTTGGGGGGTGAAAAACTGTTTTTT	CASSRDGPLGGEKLFF
-	TRBJ2-7	TRBV7-6	TRBD1	TGTGCCAGCAGCTTAGCGGGACAGAACCGCTACGAGCAGTACTTC	CASSLAGQNRYEQYF
-	TRBJ2-6	TRBV7-3	-	TGTGCCAGCAGCCAAGAGAGGGCTGGGGCCAACGTCCTGACTTTC	CASSQERAGANVLTF
-	TRBJ2-1	TRBV18	-	TGTGCCAGCTCTACGACAGGCTACTACAATGAGCAGTTCTTC	CASSTTGYYNEQFF
-	TRBJ1-1	TRBV11-1	-	TGTGCCAGCAGCTTCGGGGACTCCCCGAACACTGAAGCTTTCTTT	CASSFGDSPNTEAFF
-	TRBJ2-7	TRBV5-4	TRBD2	TGTGCCAGCAGCTTGGTAGGGCGGGGGGGCCAAAGCGACGAGCAGTACTTC	CASSLVGRGGQSDEQYF
-	TRBJ2-1	TRBV7-9	TRBD2	TGTGCCAGCAGCTTAGGGGGAGGGCCCTCCTACAATGAGCAGTTCTTC	CASSLGGGPSYNEQFF
-	TRBJ2-7	TRBV5-1	TRBD2	TGCGCCAGCAGCCCTAGCGGAAATACCTACGAGCAGTACTTC	CASSPSGNTYEQYF
-	TRBJ1-1	TRBV10-3	-	TGTGCCATCACCGAAGGGGGGGGTGACACTGAAGCTTTCTTT	CAITEGGGDTEAFF
-	TRBJ1-2	TRBV29-1	TRBD1	TGCAGCGTATCGGACAGGGGTAACTATGGCTACACCTTC	CSVSDRGNYGYTF
few	TRBJ1-5	TRBV4-1	-	TGCGCCAGCAGCCAAGAGCCCGGGAGCAATCAGCCCCAGCATTTT	CASSQEPGSNQPQHF
-	TRBJ2-1	TRBV7-2	-	TGTGCCAGCAGAAAGAGGGACAACAATGAGCAGTTCTTC	CASRKRDNNEQFF
-	TRBJ2-7	TRBV30	TRBD1	TGTGCCTGGAGTGCCGGGACAGGGAACTACTACGAGCAGTACTTC	CAWSAGTGNYYEQYF
-	TRBJ2-2	TRBV30	TRBD1	TGTGCCTGGAAGGATAGACAGGGGGACTCCGGGGAGCTGTTTTTT	CAWKDRQGDSGELFF
-	TRBJ1-5	TRBV11-2	-	TGTGCCAGCAGCGCACAGAGTGAAGGCAATCAGCCCCAGCATTTT	CASSAQSEGNQPQHF
-	TRBJ1-1	TRBV6-1	-	TGTGCCAGCAGTGAATCCGCGGGCCGTCGAGGGACTGAAGCTTTCTTT	CASSESAGRRGTEAFF
-	TRBJ1-1	TRBV5-1	TRBD1	TGCGCCAGCAGCTTGGTACAGGGGGGAAAGGCTTTCTTT	CASSLVQGGKAFF
-	TRBJ1-1	TRBV19	TRBD1	TGTGCCAGTAACGACAGGGGGCGCGTCGCTGAAGCTTTCTTT	CASNDRGRVAEAFF
-	TRBJ1-2	TRBV5-6	-	TGTGCCAGCAGCTTGCTCTATGGCTACACCTTC	CASSLLYGYTF
-	TRBJ2-2	TRBV10-1	-	TGCGCCAGCAGTGTTGGAGGGTCGAACACCGGGGAGCTGTTTTTT	CASSVGGSNTGELFF
-	TRBJ2-7	TRBV14	-	TGTGCCAGCAGCCAACTCAGGCTACCCTACGAGCAGTACTTC	CASSQLRLPYEQYF
-	TRBJ2-5	TRBV27	TRBD2	TGTGCCAGCAGTTTACTTCCCTTTTCGACTAGCCGAGTTCTAGAGACCCAGTACTTC	CASSLLPFSTSRVLETQYF
-	TRBJ1-1	TRBV7-9	TRBD1	TGTGCCAGCAGCCGGGGACAGACTATTCTGAACACTGAAGCTTTCTTT	CASSRGQTILNTEAFF
-	TRBJ2-1	TRBV7-2	TRBD1	TGTGCCAGCAGATTGACAGGGAGCTCCTACAATGAGCAGTTCTTC	CASRLTGSSYNEQFF
once	TRBJ2-7	TRBV5-4	TRBD1	TGTGCCAGCAGCTCTCAGGGGGCATCCTACGAGCAGTACTTC	CASSSQGASYEQYF
once	TRBJ1-1	TRBV5-6	-	TGTGCCAGCAGCTTGGAGGGGGGGTTAATCATGAACACTGAAGCTTTCTTT	CASSLEGGLIMNTEAFF
-	TRBJ1-2	TRBV28	-	TGTGCCAGCAGTTTACAGGACAGAGGCTATGGCTACACCTTC	CASSLQDRGYGYTF
-	TRBJ1-5	TRBV2	TRBD1	TGTGCCAGCAGTGAAGGACCGGGACAGGGCAATCAGCCCCAGCATTTT	CASSEGPGQGNQPQHF
-	TRBJ2-1	TRBV4-1	-	TGCGCCAGCAGCGCGACCGGGTCCTTCAATGAGCAGTTCTTC	CASSATGSFNEQFF
-	TRBJ2-3	TRBV13	-	TGTGCCAGCAGCTTAGACCCTAGCTCGCAGAATACGCAGTATTTT	CASSLDPSSQNTQYF
-	TRBJ2-5	TRBV7-3	TRBD2	TGTGCCAGCAGCTTAGGGACTAGCCACCCGAGGGGAGAGACCCAGTACTTC	CASSLGTSHPRGETQYF
few	TRBJ1-5	TRBV7-9	TRBD1	TGTGCCAGCAGTTATGAACAGGGGGCTGGCAATCAGCCCCAGCATTTT	CASSYEQGAGNQPQHF
-	TRBJ1-6	TRBV7-3	TRBD1	TGTGCCAGCAGCCCGGACAGGGATCGCAATTCACCCCTCCACTTT	CASSPDRDRNSPLHF
-	TRBJ2-3	TRBV5-1	TRBD2	TGCGCCAGCAGAGGGGGACTGGTGGGACTAGCGGGGACAGATACGCAGTATTTT	CASRGGLVGLAGTDTQYF
-	TRBJ2-7	TRBV13	TRBD2	TGTGCCAGCAGCCCGGGACTAGCGGGAGCAGATGTGCAGTACTTC	CASSPGLAGADVQYF